One and the same sample provided the 11 T cell receptor beta chains below, sequenced in a study of blood T cell repertoires in COVID-19. TCRdb's table, derived via immunoSEQ multiplex PCR, lists solely in-frame clones and lacks some. Counted here are 310,000 or so clones, roughly 87% occurring once; the ten biggest clones make up about 2.2%. Sequencing was done on a sample of peripheral blood. All receptors derive from a woman in her 50s who had recovered from COVID-19.

V is TRBV30 and J is TRBJ1-2; a possible D gene is TRBD1 (5 bases). In germline, CDR1 is GTSNPN, CDR2 SVGIG (reference sequence). The CDR3 totals 13 residues. V was shortened by 2 bases and J by 8 bases, with 15 bases between the two germline ends. The CDR3 bases are TGTGCCTGGAGTCTCCGGGACTCTAAGGGCTACACCTTC. Translating gives CAWSLRDSKGYTF.

The chain recombines TRBV6-6 with TRBJ1-1; D remains ambiguous. Between the trimmed V and J ends, which lost 8 bases and 4 bases, there was a span of 11 bases. The germline gives CDR1 MNHNY, CDR2 SVGAGI (reference sequence). The CDR3 spans 12 residues. CDR3 in amino acids: CASVEAGTEAFF. CDR3 bases: TGTGCCAGCGTCGAAGCGGGCACTGAAGCTTTCTTT.

The chain employs TRBV9 and TRBJ2-7, with TRBD2 matching over 7 bases. Germline trimming cut 0 bases from V and 7 bases from J; bases unmatched to any gene: 13. The CDR3 contains 16 residues. Germline V gene lookup returns CDR1 SGDLS and CDR2 YYNGEE. The DNA for the CDR3 is TGTGCCAGCAGCGTAGTGGCGGGAGTAGGCTCGGGGGAGCAGTACTTC. Translation: CASSVVAGVGSGEQYF.

The chain employs TRBV27 and TRBJ1-4, with 9 nucleotides matching TRBD1. This CDR3 has 15 amino acids. The V gene end was trimmed by 2 bases and the J gene end by 8 bases; junction bases not matched to a gene: 6. Germline loops: CDR1 MNHEY, CDR2 SMNVEV (reference sequence). CDR3 sequence reads: CASSLRTGAVEKLFF. CDR3 DNA: TGTGCCAGCAGTTTAAGGACAGGGGCTGTGGAAAAACTGTTTTTT.

The chain joins TRBV5-6 to TRBJ2-7, with 11 bases lining up with TRBD1. Germline CDR1 and CDR2: SGHDT and YYEEEE. The CDR3 spans 17 residues. Germline trimming cut 3 bases from V and 1 base from J; bases unmatched to any gene: 9. The CDR3 nucleotides are TGTGCCAGCAGCTCCCAATCCGGGACAGGGGGTTCCTACGAGCAGTACTTC. Translation gives CASSSQSGTGGSYEQYF.

The table lists this clone with a count of one. The chain recombines TRBV6-5 with TRBJ1-1, with unresolved D. The CDR3 is 14 amino acids. V lost 6 bases, J lost 7 bases, and 18 bases lay in between. Germline loops: CDR1 MNHEY, CDR2 SVGAGI. The CDR3 DNA reads TGTGCCAGCAGCCCAAGACAACCTCAAGGTGAAGCTTTCTTT. It translates to CASSPRQPQGEAFF.

V gene TRBV7-9 combines with J gene TRBJ2-5; 13 bases line up with TRBD2. V shed 5 bases and J 2 bases; nucleotides not matched to a gene: 5. Germline CDR1 is SEHNR and CDR2 is FQNEAQ (reference sequence). There are 16 residues in the CDR3. For the CDR3, the DNA is TGTGCCAGCAGCCCCTGGACTAGCGGGAGTCAAGAGACCCAGTACTTC. As protein: CASSPWTSGSQETQYF.

V usage is TRBV12-3 or TRBV12-4 and J usage is TRBJ2-4, with D perhaps matching TRBD2 (5 bases). The CDR3 runs 13 residues. Trimming left V 5 bases short and J 4 bases short, with 9 bases between. The chain's CDR3 is CASSPRGKNIQYF. The CDR3 DNA is TGTGCCAGCAGTCCCCGGGGTAAAAACATTCAGTACTTC.

The CDR3 DNA follows: TGTGCCAGCAGGGAAACAGGGGGCGGAGAGACCCAGTACTTC. It is translated as CASRETGGGETQYF. The J gene is TRBJ2-5, the V gene TRBV2, with 9 positions matching TRBD1. V trimming: 6 bases; J trimming: 4 bases; junction bases outside the gene matches: 6. CDR1 is SNHLY and CDR2 is FYNNEI in the germline V gene. This CDR3 has 14 residues.

This clone was seen once. The rearrangement uses TRBV14 and TRBJ1-2; 9 bases align to TRBD1. The V segment lost 8 bases and the J segment 8 bases; nucleotides outside the gene matches: 6. Germline V CDR1 and CDR2: SGHDN, FVKESK. CDR3 length: 12 residues. The CDR3 sequence is CASSRDRVGYTF. The CDR3, as DNA: TGTGCCAGCTCCCGGGACAGGGTCGGCTACACCTTC.

This chain joins TRBV5-4 and TRBJ2-2; a weak D match, TRBD2 (5 bases). CDR1 SGHNT and CDR2 YYREEE come from the germline V gene (reference sequence). V lost 2 bases and J 3 bases, leaving 11 bases between the germline ends. The CDR3 sequence is 15 residues long. CDR3 DNA: TGTGCCAGCAGCTTTAGGCCGCGGGACACCGGGGAGCTGTTTTTT. Its translation is CASSFRPRDTGELFF.